This is a list of T cell receptor beta chains from one sample in a study of blood T cell repertoires in COVID-19. Assay used: immunoSEQ multiplex PCR; TCRdb lists only in-frame clones, some missing. The sample has 110,000 or so clones; roughly 81% are singletons. Sequencing used peripheral blood. These receptors were collected from a man aged 35 to 55 with acute or convalescent COVID-19. CDR3s include the opening cysteine and the closing phenylalanine or tryptophan. The D gene is left open where the match is weak. For some rows the clone size is stated as once, few or many, or as a class when expanded; others skip it.

NA	15	TRBD2	TRBV7-6	TRBJ2-5	TGTGCCAGCAGCTCCGACAGTAGCGGGGGGAAGACCCAGTACTTC	CASSSDSSGGKTQYF
NA	15	TRBD1	TRBV6-6	TRBJ1-4	TGTGCCAGCAGCCGGCCGACAGGGGCTAATGAAAAACTGTTTTTT	CASSRPTGANEKLFF
once	11	NA	TRBV25-1	TRBJ1-2	TGTGCCAGCAGTGAATCTTATGGCTACACCTTC	CASSESYGYTF
NA	17	NA	TRBV2	TRBJ2-5	TGTGCCAGCAGTGAAGCTGTGACCAGGGGGGCCCAAGAGACCCAGTACTTC	CASSEAVTRGAQETQYF
few	15	NA	TRBV7-8	TRBJ1-5	TGTGCCAGCAGCTTGCGACGGGAGTCTAATCAGCCCCAGCATTTT	CASSLRRESNQPQHF
NA	15	TRBD1	TRBV20-1	TRBJ1-6	TGCAGTGCTAGTGCCGGGACAGGGGTTTATTCACCCCTCCACTTT	CSASAGTGVYSPLHF
NA	13	NA	TRBV19	TRBJ1-1	TGTGCCAGCTGGGGGGAGCCGAACACTGAAGCTTTCTTT	CASWGEPNTEAFF
NA	13	NA	TRBV29-1	TRBJ2-7	TGCAGCGTTGATGCAGGGTTGGAAGACGAGCAGTACTTC	CSVDAGLEDEQYF
NA	14	NA	TRBV7-2	TRBJ1-4	TGTGCCAGCAGCACACAGGCTCCTAATGAAAAACTGTTTTTT	CASSTQAPNEKLFF
NA	13	TRBD1	TRBV7-2	TRBJ2-7	TGTGCCAGCAGCTCACGGACAGGTCTCGAGCAGTACTTC	CASSSRTGLEQYF
NA	13	NA	TRBV7-2	TRBJ1-3	TGTGCCAGCAGCCGCCAGGCGGGAAACACCATATATTTT	CASSRQAGNTIYF
once	14	NA	TRBV3-1/TRBV3-2	TRBJ1-2	TGTGCCAGCAGCCGAGCCAGGGTGAGGAATGGCTACACCTTC	CASSRARVRNGYTF
NA	13	TRBD1	TRBV7-9	TRBJ1-6	TGTGCCAGCACCGAGGGACAGAGGTCACCCCTCCACTTT	CASTEGQRSPLHF
NA	16	TRBD1	TRBV6-6	TRBJ2-7	TGTGCCAGCAGTGTCCCCGGGACAGGGATTCCCTACGAGCAGTACTTC	CASSVPGTGIPYEQYF
NA	16	TRBD1	TRBV25-1	TRBJ2-2	TGTGCCAGCAGCGAGACAGGGGCTGCAGGCACCGGGGAGCTGTTTTTT	CASSETGAAGTGELFF
NA	17	NA	TRBV28	TRBJ2-7	TGTGCCAGCAGTTCTTTCTTACAGGGTACACTCCTCTACGAGCAGTACTTC	CASSSFLQGTLLYEQYF
NA	15	NA	TRBV30	TRBJ1-5	TGTGCCTGGAGTGTACGAGGTATTAGCAATCAGCCCCAGCATTTT	CAWSVRGISNQPQHF
NA	15	NA	TRBV7-9	TRBJ2-7	TGTGCCAGCAGCTTTGCCGGAGTTGCTGACGACGAGCAGTACTTC	CASSFAGVADDEQYF
NA	15	TRBD2	TRBV3-1/TRBV3-2	TRBJ2-1	TGTGCCAGCAGCCAACAAGCGGGGGGCGGGAATGAGCAGTTCTTC	CASSQQAGGGNEQFF
NA	14	TRBD2	TRBV2	TRBJ2-3	TGTGCCAGCACTTTAGCGGGGAGGTACGATACGCAGTATTTT	CASTLAGRYDTQYF
NA	14	NA	TRBV11-3	TRBJ1-3	TGTGCCAGCAGCTTCGGAGGATCTGGAAACACCATATATTTT	CASSFGGSGNTIYF
NA	18	NA	TRBV2	TRBJ2-7	TGTGCCAGCAGTGACCTTCGCGGGGCTAGGCTCGATATTTACGAGCAGTACTTC	CASSDLRGARLDIYEQYF